This TCR beta chain was documented in a study of cytomegalovirus exposure and HLA in healthy donors. This clone has just a few counts. Researchers ran the PCR with 60 Vbeta and 13 Jbeta primers. Using immunoSEQ multiplex PCR, the repertoire was profiled, and TCRdb retains in-frame clones only, with some absent. The sample has about 160,000 clones, around 76% seen once. Germline assignment: CDR1 MGHRA and CDR2 YSYEKL. V lost 2 bases and J 4 bases, leaving 8 bases between the germline ends. This CDR3 contains 13 residues. Sequencing was carried out using PBMCs. The TCR was taken from a female donor in good health and CMV-seronegative. The chain uses TRBV4-1 and TRBJ1-1; D not resolved. The CDR3 DNA reads as TGCGCCAGCAGCCAACTGGGCAGCACTGAAGCTTTCTTT. This gives the protein CASSQLGSTEAFF.